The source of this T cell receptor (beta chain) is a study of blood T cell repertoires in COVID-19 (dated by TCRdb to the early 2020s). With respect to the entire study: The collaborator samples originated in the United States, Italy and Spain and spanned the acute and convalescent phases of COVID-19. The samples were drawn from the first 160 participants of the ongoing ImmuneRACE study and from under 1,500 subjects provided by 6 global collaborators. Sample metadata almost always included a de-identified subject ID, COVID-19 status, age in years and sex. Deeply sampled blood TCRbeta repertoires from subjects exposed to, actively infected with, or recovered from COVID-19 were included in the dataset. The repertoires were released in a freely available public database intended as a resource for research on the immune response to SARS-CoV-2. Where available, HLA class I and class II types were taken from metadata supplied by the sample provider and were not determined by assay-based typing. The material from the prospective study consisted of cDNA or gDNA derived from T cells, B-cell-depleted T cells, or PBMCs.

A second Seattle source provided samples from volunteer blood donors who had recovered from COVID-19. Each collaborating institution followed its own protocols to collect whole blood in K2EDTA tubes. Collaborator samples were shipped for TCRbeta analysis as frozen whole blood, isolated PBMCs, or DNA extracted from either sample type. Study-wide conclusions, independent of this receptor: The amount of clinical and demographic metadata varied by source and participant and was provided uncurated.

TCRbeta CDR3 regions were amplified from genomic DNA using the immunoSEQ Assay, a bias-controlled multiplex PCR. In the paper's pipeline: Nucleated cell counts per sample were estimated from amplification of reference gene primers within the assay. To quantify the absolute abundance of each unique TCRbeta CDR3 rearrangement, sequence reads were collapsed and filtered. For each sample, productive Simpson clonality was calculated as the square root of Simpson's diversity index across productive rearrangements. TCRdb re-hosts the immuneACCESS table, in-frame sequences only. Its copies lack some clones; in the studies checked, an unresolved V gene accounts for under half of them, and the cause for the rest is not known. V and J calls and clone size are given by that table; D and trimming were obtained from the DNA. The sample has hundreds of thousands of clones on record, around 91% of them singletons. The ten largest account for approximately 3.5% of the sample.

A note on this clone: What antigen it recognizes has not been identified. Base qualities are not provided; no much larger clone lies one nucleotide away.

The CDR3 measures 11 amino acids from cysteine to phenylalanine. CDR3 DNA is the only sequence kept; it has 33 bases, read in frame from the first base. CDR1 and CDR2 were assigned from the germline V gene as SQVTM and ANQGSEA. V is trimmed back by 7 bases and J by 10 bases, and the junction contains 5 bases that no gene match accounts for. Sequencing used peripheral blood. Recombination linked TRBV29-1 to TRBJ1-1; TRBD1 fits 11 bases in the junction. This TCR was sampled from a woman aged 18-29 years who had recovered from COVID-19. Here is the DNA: TGCAGCGGCGGACAGGGGGCTCTAGCTTTCTTT. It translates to CSGGQGALAFF.